This T cell receptor beta chain was sequenced in a study of T cells after yellow fever vaccination. The CDR3 covers 15 residues. J lost 7 bases, V lost 6 bases, and 17 bases had no gene match. From germline, CDR1 is DFQATT and CDR2 SNEGSKA (reference sequence). This clonotype showed up just a few times. In TCRdb, the 5' RACE reads were re-called with MiXCR into one record per CDR3 protein. The table lists 500,000 to 650,000 distinct CDR3 sequences, roughly an eighth of them singletons. This receptor was taken from a man aged 25-45 years who received the YFV17D yellow fever vaccine. The chain uses TRBV20-1 and TRBJ2-7; TRBD1 matches at 8 bases. The material was PBMCs, obtained on the day of the yellow fever booster vaccination. CDR3 sequence reads: CSARQGPTADLEQYF. In DNA form, the CDR3 reads TGCAGTGCGAGACAGGGGCCCACTGCGGACTTGGAGCAGTACTTC.